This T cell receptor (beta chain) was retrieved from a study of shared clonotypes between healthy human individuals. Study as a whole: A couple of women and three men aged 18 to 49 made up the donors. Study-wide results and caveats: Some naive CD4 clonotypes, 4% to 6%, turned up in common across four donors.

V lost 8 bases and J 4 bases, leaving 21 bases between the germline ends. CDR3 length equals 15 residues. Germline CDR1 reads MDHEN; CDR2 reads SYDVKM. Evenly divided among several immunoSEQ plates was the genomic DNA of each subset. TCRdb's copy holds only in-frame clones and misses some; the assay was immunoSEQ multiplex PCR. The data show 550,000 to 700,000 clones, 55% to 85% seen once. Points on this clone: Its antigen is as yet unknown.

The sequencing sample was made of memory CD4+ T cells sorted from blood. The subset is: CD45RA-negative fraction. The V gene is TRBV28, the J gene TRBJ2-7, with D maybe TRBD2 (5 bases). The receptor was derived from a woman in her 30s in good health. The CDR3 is CASADIPGRIYEQYF. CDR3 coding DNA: TGTGCCAGCGCTGATATTCCGGGAAGGATTTACGAGCAGTACTTC.